The entry below describes one T cell receptor beta chain. Its cognate antigen is unknown. This record belongs to a study of blood T cells in healthy people across ages. Study background: Using template switching, researchers captured about one barcoded beta molecule for each two T cells.

The second PCR ran roughly 7 to 12 cycles with a sample-barcoded 5' primer and J-beta primers. MiXCR was run by TCRdb on the 5' RACE reads, yielding one entry per CDR3 protein. This sample yields hundreds of thousands of distinct CDR3 sequences, of which about a third are seen a single time; 15% to 17% belongs to the top ten. General observations from the study: Getting older went along with TCR beta diversity per million T cells dropping roughly linearly. The percentage of naive T cells correlated strongly with TCR beta diversity.

Germline V gene data show CDR1 as SGHAT and CDR2 as FQDESV (reference sequence). There are 15 residues in the CDR3. Trimming shortened V by 4 bases and J by 1 base, and 13 bases separated the two germline ends. The genes are TRBV11-1 and TRBJ1-1, with D unresolved. This sequence originates from a woman older than 75 in good health. The specimen was blood. CDR3: CASSSDGRSNTEAFF. The CDR3 DNA is TGTGCCAGCAGCTCTGACGGGCGGTCGAACACTGAAGCTTTCTTT. The whole variable domain, filled in from reference TRBV11-1 and TRBJ1-1, reads EAEVAQSPRYKITEKSQAVAFWCDPISGHATLYWYRQILGQGPELLVQFQDESVVDDSQLPKDRFSAERLKGVDSTLKIQPAELGDSAMYLCASSSDGRSNTEAFFGQGTRLTVV.